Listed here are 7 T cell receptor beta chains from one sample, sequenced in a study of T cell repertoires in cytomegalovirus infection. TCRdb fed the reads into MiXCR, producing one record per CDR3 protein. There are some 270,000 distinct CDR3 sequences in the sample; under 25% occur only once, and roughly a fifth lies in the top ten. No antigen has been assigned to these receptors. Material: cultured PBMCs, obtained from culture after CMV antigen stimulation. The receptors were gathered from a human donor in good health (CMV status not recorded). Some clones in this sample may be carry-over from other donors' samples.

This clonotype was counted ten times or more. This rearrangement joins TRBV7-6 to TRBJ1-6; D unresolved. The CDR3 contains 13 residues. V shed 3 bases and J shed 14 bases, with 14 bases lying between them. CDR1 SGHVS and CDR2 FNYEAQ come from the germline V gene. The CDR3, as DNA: TGTGCCAGCAGCTTGGATGAAGGCACGGCCCTCCACTTT. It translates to CASSLDEGTALHF.

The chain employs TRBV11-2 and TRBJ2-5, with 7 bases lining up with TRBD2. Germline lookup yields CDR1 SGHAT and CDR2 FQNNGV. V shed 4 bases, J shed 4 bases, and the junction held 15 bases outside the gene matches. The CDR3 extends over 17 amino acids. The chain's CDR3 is CASSSYVPAGSLETQYF. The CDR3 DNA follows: TGTGCCAGCAGCTCCTACGTCCCAGCGGGATCTCTAGAGACCCAGTACTTC.

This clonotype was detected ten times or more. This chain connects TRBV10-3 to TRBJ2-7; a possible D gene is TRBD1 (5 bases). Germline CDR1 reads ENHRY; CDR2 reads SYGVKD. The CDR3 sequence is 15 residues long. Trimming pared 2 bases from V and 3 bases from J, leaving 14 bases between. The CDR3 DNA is TGTGCCATCAGTGAGACGTTGACAGTGTTCTACGAGCAGTACTTC. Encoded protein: CAISETLTVFYEQYF.

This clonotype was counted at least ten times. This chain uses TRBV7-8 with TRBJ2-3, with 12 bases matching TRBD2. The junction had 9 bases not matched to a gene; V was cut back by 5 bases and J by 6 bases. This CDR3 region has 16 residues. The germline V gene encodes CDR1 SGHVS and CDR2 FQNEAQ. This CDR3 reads CASSPDTSGRSDTQYF. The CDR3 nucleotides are TGTGCCAGCAGCCCAGATACTAGCGGGAGGTCGGATACGCAGTATTTT.

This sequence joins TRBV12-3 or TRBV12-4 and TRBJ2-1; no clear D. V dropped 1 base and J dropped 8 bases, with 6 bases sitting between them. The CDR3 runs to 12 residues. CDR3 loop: CASSLGADEQFF. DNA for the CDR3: TGTGCCAGCAGTTTAGGTGCCGATGAGCAGTTCTTC.

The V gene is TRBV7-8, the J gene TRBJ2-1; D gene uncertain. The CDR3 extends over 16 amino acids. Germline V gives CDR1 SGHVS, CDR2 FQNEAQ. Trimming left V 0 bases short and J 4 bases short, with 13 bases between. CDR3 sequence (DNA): TGTGCCAGCAGCTTAGCGCTGGGATCAGTTTACAATGAGCAGTTCTTC. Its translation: CASSLALGSVYNEQFF.

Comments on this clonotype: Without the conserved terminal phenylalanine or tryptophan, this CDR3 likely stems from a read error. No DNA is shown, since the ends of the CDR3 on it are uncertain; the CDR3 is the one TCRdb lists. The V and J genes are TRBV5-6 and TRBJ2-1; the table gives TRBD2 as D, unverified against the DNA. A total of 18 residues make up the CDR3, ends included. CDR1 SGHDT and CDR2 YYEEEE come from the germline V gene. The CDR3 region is CASSLGIKSGRAVIRHAI.